This TCR beta chain was sequenced during a study of blood T cell repertoires in COVID-19. TCRdb's table, derived via immunoSEQ multiplex PCR, lists solely in-frame clones and lacks some. The data contain approximately 25,000 clones, 91% of them singletons. The TCR was taken from a human donor with active COVID-19. The donor label of this sample is uncertain. Sequenced sample: peripheral blood.

The DNA of the CDR3 is TGTGCCAGCAGCCAAGAGGTAGCGGGAGACACCGGGGAGCTGTTTTTT. This encodes CASSQEVAGDTGELFF. V and J are TRBV4-2 and TRBJ2-2; 9 nucleotides agree with TRBD2. With 0 bases clipped from V and 3 bases from J, the junction kept 2 bases outside the gene matches. CDR3 length equals 16 residues. CDR1 and CDR2 (germline): LGHNA, YNFKEQ.